Shown below are 6 T cell receptor beta chains from a single sample sequenced in a study of beta chain features in type 1 diabetes. Every bit of the isolated RNA underwent reverse transcription, so sequencing read expressed TCRB transcripts. Repertoires were generated with immunoSEQ multiplex PCR, while TCRdb's copy carries only in-frame clones and drops some. Among over 700,000 clones listed, roughly a sixth were seen once. The sample taken for sequencing was naive CD4+ T cells from blood. The receptors here all came from a woman aged 18 to 35 in good health.

A few counts support this clone. The chain has TRBV9 and TRBJ2-5; 7 nucleotides agree with TRBD2. Trimming cost V 2 bases and J 3 bases; bases outside gene matches: 7. Germline values: CDR1 SGDLS, CDR2 YYNGEE. The length of the CDR3 is 15 residues. The CDR3, as DNA: TGTGCCAGCAGCGTCCTGGGAGGGAAGAAAGAGACCCAGTACTTC. It translates to CASSVLGGKKETQYF.

As regards this clone: Since the CDR3 does not end with the conserved phenylalanine or tryptophan, this likely comes from a read error. This CDR3 reads CASSYSRRDGGFGYTL. CDR3 coding DNA: TGTGCCAGCAGTTACTCAAGGAGGGACGGAGGTTTTGGCTACACCCTC. The genes are TRBV6-5 and TRBJ1-2, with D perhaps matching TRBD1 (5 bases). The CDR3 totals 16 residues. The germline V and J ends were trimmed by 0 bases and 7 bases, with 18 bases remaining between them. Per the germline V gene, CDR1 is MNHEY and CDR2 is SVGAGI.

In this sample, this clone turned up a few times. The rearrangement joins TRBV10-3 to TRBJ1-4, with D uncertain. CDR3 length: 15 residues. V lost 1 base, J lost 4 bases, and 10 bases lay in between. Germline loops: CDR1 ENHRY, CDR2 SYGVKD. As DNA, the CDR3 is TGTGCCATCAGTGAGTTGAAAGGGAGTAATGAAAAACTGTTTTTT. Its protein is CAISELKGSNEKLFF.

This clone was seen a few times. The chain couples TRBV7-2 to TRBJ2-1; D remains ambiguous. V was clipped by 5 bases and J by 0 bases, with 11 bases between them. The germline gives CDR1 SGHTA, CDR2 FQGNSA. The CDR3 has 15 residues. The CDR3 nucleotides are TGTGCCAGCAGCCTCATAGTAAGCTCCTACAATGAGCAGTTCTTC. Residues: CASSLIVSSYNEQFF.

The chain is built from TRBV9 and TRBJ2-5; 7 bases are a match to TRBD1. Germline V gene lookup returns CDR1 SGDLS and CDR2 YYNGEE. With V trimmed by 0 bases and J by 5 bases, 10 bases remained unmatched. The CDR3 length is 16 residues. The CDR3: CASSVAPAQGEETQYF. The CDR3 coding sequence is TGTGCCAGCAGCGTAGCCCCAGCCCAGGGGGAGGAGACCCAGTACTTC.

J is TRBJ1-5 and V is TRBV28; D not certain. Between the trimmed V and J ends, which lost 2 bases and 3 bases, there was a span of 8 bases. From germline, CDR1 is MDHEN and CDR2 SYDVKM. CDR3 size: 14 residues. In nucleotides, the CDR3 is TGTGCCAGCAGTTTAAAGGCGGACAATCAGCCCCAGCATTTT. This sequence encodes CASSLKADNQPQHF. Looking up the rest from reference TRBV28 and TRBJ1-5 gives the full variable domain: DVKVTQSSRYLVKRTGEKVFLECVQDMDHENMFWYRQDPGLGLRLIYFSYDVKMKEKGDIPEGYSVSREKKERFSLILESASTNQTSMYLCASSLKADNQPQHFGDGTRLSIL.